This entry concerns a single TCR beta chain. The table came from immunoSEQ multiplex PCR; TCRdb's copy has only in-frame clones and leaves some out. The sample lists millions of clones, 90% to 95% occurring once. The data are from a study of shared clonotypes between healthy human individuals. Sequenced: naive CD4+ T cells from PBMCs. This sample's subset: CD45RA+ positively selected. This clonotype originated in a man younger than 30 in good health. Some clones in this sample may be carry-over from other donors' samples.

CDR3 residues: CASSSSSGHTDTQYF. CDR3 bases: TGTGCCAGCAGTTCATCTAGCGGACACACAGATACGCAGTATTTT. The chain links TRBV28 to TRBJ2-3; the match to TRBD2 covers 7 bases. The trim removed 4 bases at V and 2 bases at J, leaving 6 bases unmatched. Per the germline V gene, CDR1 is MDHEN and CDR2 is SYDVKM. The CDR3 is 15 amino acids.